This T cell receptor beta chain was retrieved from a study of long-term antiretroviral therapy in people with HIV. Overall study findings and caveats: Sampling of blood ran from the mid-2000s to the late 2010s, and older ART regimens were possibly in use.

V lost 0 bases and J lost 0, with 7 bases in between. Germline values: CDR1 SGHKS, CDR2 YYEKEE (reference sequence). The CDR3 sequence is 15 residues long. Run at survey level, the immunoSEQ assay was version v3.0. The table came from immunoSEQ multiplex PCR; TCRdb's copy has only in-frame clones and leaves some out. The table shows 20,000 to 25,000 clones, with around 88% occurring only once. Before DNA extraction, about 0.95-10 million cryopreserved PBMC were held in the samples. Regarding this clone: Its antigen is not identified.

The origin of this receptor is a man younger than 35 with HIV. The input for sequencing was unsorted PBMCs, taken 3 years after starting antiretroviral therapy. This chain links TRBV5-5 with TRBJ1-3; D is undetermined. DNA of the CDR3: TGTGCCAGCAGCTTGGCTTCAGCCTCTGGAAACACCATATATTTT. Translated, it gives CASSLASASGNTIYF.